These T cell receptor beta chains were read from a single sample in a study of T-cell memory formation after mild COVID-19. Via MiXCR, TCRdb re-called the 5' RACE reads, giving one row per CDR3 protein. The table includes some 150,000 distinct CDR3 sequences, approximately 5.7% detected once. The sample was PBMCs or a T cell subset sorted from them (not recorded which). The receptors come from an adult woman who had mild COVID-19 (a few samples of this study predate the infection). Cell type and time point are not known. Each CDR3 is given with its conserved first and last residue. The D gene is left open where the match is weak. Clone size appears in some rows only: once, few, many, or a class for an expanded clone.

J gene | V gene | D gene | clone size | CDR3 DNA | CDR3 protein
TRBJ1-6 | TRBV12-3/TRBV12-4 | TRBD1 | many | TGTGCCACCATGGGGACAGGCTGGGTTTCACCCCTCCACTTT | CATMGTGWVSPLHF
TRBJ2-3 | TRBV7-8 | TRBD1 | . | TGTGCCAGCAGCTCCTACAGGGGGCACACAGATACGCAGTATTTT | CASSSYRGHTDTQYF
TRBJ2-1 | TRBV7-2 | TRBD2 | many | TGTGCCAGCAGCTCTCAAGCGGGAGTGGGTTACAATGAGCAGTTCTTC | CASSSQAGVGYNEQFF
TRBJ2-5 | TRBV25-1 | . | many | TGTGCCAGCAGTGACGACCTCGGGACACCGCAAGAGACCCAGTACTTC | CASSDDLGTPQETQYF
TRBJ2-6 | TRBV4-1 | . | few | TGCGCCAGCAGCCAAGATCTTTGGTTAAGTGGGGCCAACGTCCTGACTTTC | CASSQDLWLSGANVLTF
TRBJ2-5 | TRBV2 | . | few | TGTGCCAGCAGTTCGGGGACGGCGGGGTCCTCTGAGACCCAGTACTTC | CASSSGTAGSSETQYF
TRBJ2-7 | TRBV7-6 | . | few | TGTGCCAGCAGCTTAGATGATGGTAGGATCCTCAAGAGGTCCTCCTACGAGCAGTACTTC | CASSLDDGRILKRSSYEQYF
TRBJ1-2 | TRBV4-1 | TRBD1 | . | TGCGCCAGCAGCCAGGGACAGGGGACGTTGTCTGGCTACACCTTC | CASSQGQGTLSGYTF
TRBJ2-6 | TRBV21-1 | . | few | TGTGCCAGCAGCAAAGTTACGGGTATCTCTGGGGCCAACGTCCTGACTTTC | CASSKVTGISGANVLTF
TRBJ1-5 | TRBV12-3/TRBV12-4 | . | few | TGTGCCAGCAGGATGGACAGTGGGTATCAGCCCCAGCATTTT | CASRMDSGYQPQHF
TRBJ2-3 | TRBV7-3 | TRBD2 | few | TGTGCCAGCAGCTTAAGAGTTACGCTAGCGGGCCACACTGGGGCAGATACGCAGTATTTT | CASSLRVTLAGHTGADTQYF
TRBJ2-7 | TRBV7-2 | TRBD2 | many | TGTGCCAGCAGCTTCGGGGGGAGCTACGAGCAGTACTTC | CASSFGGSYEQYF
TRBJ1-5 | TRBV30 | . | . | TGTGCCTGGGAGGAACAAGGGGGTCAGCCCCAGCATTTT | CAWEEQGGQPQHF
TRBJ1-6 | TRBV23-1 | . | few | TGCGCCAGCAGGCTAAAATCACCCCTCCACTTT | CASRLKSPLHF
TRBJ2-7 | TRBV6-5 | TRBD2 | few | TGTGCCAGCAGAGAAGGGTTCCTAGCGGTACCCTACGAGCAGTACTTC | CASREGFLAVPYEQYF
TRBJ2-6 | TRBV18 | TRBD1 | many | TGTGCCAGCTCACCACGAACAGGGGCTCTCTCTGGGGCCAACGTCCTGACTTTC | CASSPRTGALSGANVLTF
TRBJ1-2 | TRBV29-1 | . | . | TGCAGCGTTGATGATCCTGGGCCTTCGAATAGTGGCTACACCTTC | CSVDDPGPSNSGYTF
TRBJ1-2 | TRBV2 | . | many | TGTGCCAGCAGCCCCAGTCCGGTTTATGGCTACACCTTC | CASSPSPVYGYTF
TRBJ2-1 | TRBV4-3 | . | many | TGCGCCAGCAGCCAAGCTAGGAGCTCCTACAATGAGCAGTTCTTC | CASSQARSSYNEQFF
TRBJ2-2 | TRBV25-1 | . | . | TGTGCCAGCAGTGCATCATCAGGGAAGGCGTGGGCCGGGGAGCTGTTTTTT | CASSASSGKAWAGELFF
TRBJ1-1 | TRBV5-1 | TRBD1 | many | TGCGCCAGCAGCCGGGGGACAGGGAATGATGGCACTGAAGCTTTCTTT | CASSRGTGNDGTEAFF
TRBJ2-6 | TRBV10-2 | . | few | TGCGCCAGCAGTGAGTCGACATTTAGCTCTGGGGCCAACGTCCTGACTTTC | CASSESTFSSGANVLTF
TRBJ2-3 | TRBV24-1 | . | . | TGTGCCACCGGCCAGACACCTTCGGATACGCAGTATTTT | CATGQTPSDTQYF
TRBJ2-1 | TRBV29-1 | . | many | TGCAGCGTTGAAGTAAGGCCCCTCAATGAGCAGTTCTTC | CSVEVRPLNEQFF
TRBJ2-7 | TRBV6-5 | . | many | TGTGCCAGCAGTTACGGGCCACAGGGTCCAGAGCAGTACTTC | CASSYGPQGPEQYF
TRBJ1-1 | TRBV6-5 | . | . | TGTGCCAGCAGTTACTCGGTACAGAGTATGAACACTGAAGCTTTCTTT | CASSYSVQSMNTEAFF
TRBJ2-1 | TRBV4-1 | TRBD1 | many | TGCGCCAGCAGCCATACACAGGGGCCCTACAATGAGCAGTTCTTC | CASSHTQGPYNEQFF
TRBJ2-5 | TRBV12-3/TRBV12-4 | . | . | TGTGCCAGCAGTGCAATCCAGGGGCACCACCAAGAGACCCAGTACTTC | CASSAIQGHHQETQYF
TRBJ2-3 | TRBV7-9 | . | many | TGTGCCAGCAGCTTAGCGGGAGCAGATACGCAGTATTTT | CASSLAGADTQYF
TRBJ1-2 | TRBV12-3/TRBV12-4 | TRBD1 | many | TGTGCCAGCAGTATCCGGGACAGGGGGCCGAGTGGCTACACCTTC | CASSIRDRGPSGYTF
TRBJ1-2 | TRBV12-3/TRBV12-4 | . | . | TGTGCCAGCACCGCAGGAGAAAAGGTCTACACCTTC | CASTAGEKVYTF
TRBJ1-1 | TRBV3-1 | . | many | TGTGCCAGCAGCCAAGGGACAGTGGGTTCTGAAGCTTTCTTT | CASSQGTVGSEAFF
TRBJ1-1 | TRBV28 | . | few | TGTGCCGCCAGCAGTTTGATGTCGTCTGAAGCTTTCTTT | CAASSLMSSEAFF
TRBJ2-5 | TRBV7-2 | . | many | TGTGCCAGCAGCTTAGGGGGACCCCAAGAGACCCAGTACTTC | CASSLGGPQETQYF
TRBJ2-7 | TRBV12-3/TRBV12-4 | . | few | TGTGCCAGCGGCCACTTCCTCTACGAGCAGTACTTC | CASGHFLYEQYF
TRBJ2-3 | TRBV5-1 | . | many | TGCGCCAGCAGCTTGGAGCAACCTACGCAGTATTTT | CASSLEQPTQYF
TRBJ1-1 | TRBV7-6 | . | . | TGTGCCAGCAGCTTAGAACCCGTCGGGCCCACTGAAGCTTTCTTT | CASSLEPVGPTEAFF
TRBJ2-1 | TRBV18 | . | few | TGTGCCAGCTCACCAGGGACACAAAACAATGAGCAGTTCTTC | CASSPGTQNNEQFF
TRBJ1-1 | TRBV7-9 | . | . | TGTGCCAGCAGCGTGGGGAGGGGGATGTGGGACACTGAAGCTTTCTTT | CASSVGRGMWDTEAFF
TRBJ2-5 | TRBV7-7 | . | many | TGTGCTAGCAGCTTAGACCTTCTCAAGACCCAGTACTTC | CASSLDLLKTQYF
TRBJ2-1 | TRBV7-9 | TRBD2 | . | TGTGCCAGCAGCTTAGAGGCCCATGGACTAGCGTTGAGAAGGAGCTACAATGAGCAGTTCTTC | CASSLEAHGLALRRSYNEQFF
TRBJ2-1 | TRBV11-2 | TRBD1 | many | TGTGCCAGCAGCGGGATTCGGGACAGATACAATGAGCAGTTCTTC | CASSGIRDRYNEQFF
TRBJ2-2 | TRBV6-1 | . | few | TGTGCCAGCAGTGAAGAGCCGGGAGCGGAGCTGTTTTTT | CASSEEPGAELFF
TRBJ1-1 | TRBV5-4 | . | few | TGTGCCAGCAGCTTGTACACGGGAACCGAAGCTTTCTTT | CASSLYTGTEAFF
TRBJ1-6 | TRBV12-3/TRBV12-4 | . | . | TGTGCCAGCAGAGGTACAAGGGGAAATTCACCCCTCCACTTT | CASRGTRGNSPLHF
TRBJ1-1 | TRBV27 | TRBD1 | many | TGTGCCAGCAGTCTTACGGACAGGGTGAGGACTGAAGCTTTCTTT | CASSLTDRVRTEAFF
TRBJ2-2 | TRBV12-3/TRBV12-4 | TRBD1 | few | TGTGCCACCTCACCAGGGGGAGTGACCGGGGAGCTGTTTTTT | CATSPGGVTGELFF
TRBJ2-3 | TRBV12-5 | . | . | TGTGCTAGTGGAAGGGGGGTCTCCCTCCTAGATACGCAGTATTTT | CASGRGVSLLDTQYF
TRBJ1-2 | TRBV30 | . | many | TGTGCCTGGAGTGTACAACAGGCTGGCTACACCTTC | CAWSVQQAGYTF
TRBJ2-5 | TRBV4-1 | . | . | TGCGCCAGCAGCCAGGGACCCCGGACACAAGAGACCCAGTACTTC | CASSQGPRTQETQYF
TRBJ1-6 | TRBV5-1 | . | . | TGCGCCAGCAGCTCTGACAAATCAGACAATTCACCCCTCCACTTT | CASSSDKSDNSPLHF